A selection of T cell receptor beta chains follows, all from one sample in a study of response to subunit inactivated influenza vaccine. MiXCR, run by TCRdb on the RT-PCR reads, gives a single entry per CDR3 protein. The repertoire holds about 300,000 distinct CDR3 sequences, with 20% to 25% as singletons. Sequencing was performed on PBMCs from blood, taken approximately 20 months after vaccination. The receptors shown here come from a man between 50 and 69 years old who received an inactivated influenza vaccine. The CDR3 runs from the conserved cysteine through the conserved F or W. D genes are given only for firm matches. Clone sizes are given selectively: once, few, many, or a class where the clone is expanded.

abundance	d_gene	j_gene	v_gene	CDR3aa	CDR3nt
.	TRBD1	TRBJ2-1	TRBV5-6	CASSLTGQGLNEQFF	TGTGCCAGCAGCTTGACCGGACAGGGACTCAATGAGCAGTTCTTC
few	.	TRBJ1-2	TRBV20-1	CSATETRGYTF	TGCAGTGCTACGGAAACCCGTGGCTACACCTTC
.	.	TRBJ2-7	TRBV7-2	CASILAPMDLHYEQYF	TGTGCCAGCATCTTAGCCCCTATGGATCTACACTACGAGCAGTACTTC
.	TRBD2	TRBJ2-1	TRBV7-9	CASSLGLAGTPYNEQFF	TGTGCCAGCAGCCTGGGACTAGCGGGAACTCCCTACAATGAGCAGTTCTTC
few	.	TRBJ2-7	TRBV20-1	CSASIQPYEQYF	TGCAGTGCTAGTATCCAGCCCTACGAGCAGTACTTC
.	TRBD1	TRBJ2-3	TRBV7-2	CASSRDRGISTDTQYF	TGTGCCAGCAGCCGGGACAGGGGTATCAGCACAGATACGCAGTATTTT
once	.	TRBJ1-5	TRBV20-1	CSARRGAPYQPQHF	TGCAGTGCTAGACGGGGGGCTCCTTATCAGCCCCAGCATTTT
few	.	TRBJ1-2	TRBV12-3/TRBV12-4	CASSPSGTNGYTF	TGTGCCAGCAGTCCTTCGGGGACCAATGGCTACACCTTC
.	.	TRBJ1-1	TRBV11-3	CASSLDQKGEAFF	TGTGCCAGCAGCTTAGATCAGAAGGGTGAAGCTTTCTTT
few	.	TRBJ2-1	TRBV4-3	CASSQKSAGTSYNEQFF	TGCGCCAGCAGCCAAAAAAGCGCCGGGACTTCCTACAATGAGCAGTTCTTC
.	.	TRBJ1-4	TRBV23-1	CASSQGAEKLFF	TGCGCCAGCAGTCAAGGGGCCGAAAAACTGTTTTTT
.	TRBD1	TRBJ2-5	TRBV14	CASSRHRGLETQYF	TGTGCCAGCAGCCGTCACAGGGGGCTGGAGACCCAGTACTTC
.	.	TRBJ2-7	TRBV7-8	CASSLDLSYEQYF	TGTGCCAGCAGCTTAGACCTTTCCTACGAGCAGTACTTC
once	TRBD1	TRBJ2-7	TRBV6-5	CASSYSARQGSYLYEQYF	TGTGCCAGCAGTTACTCCGCTCGACAGGGAAGTTATTTGTACGAGCAGTACTTC
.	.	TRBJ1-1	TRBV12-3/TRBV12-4	CASSTDMMNTEAFF	TGTGCCAGCAGCACTGACATGATGAACACTGAAGCTTTCTTT
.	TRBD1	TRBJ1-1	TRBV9	CASSGGGSRDRVWDTEAFF	TGTGCCAGTAGCGGGGGGGGCTCCCGGGACAGGGTATGGGACACTGAAGCTTTCTTT
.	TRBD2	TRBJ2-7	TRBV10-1	CARKLIFILTIRGEGYEQYF	TGCGCCAGGAAACTTATTTTCATACTGACCATCAGAGGGGAGGGATACGAGCAGTACTTC
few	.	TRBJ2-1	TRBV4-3	CASSPPRSNEQFF	TGCGCCAGCAGCCCCCCTAGATCCAATGAGCAGTTCTTC
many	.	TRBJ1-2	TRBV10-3	CAISDNRNKGYTF	TGTGCCATCAGTGATAACAGGAACAAGGGCTACACCTTC
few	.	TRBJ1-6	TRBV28	CASSLRTSSSYNSPLHF	TGTGCCAGCAGTTTGCGGACGTCGAGCTCCTATAATTCACCCCTCCACTTT
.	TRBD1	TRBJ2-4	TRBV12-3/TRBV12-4	CASSPRGWAIKNIQYF	TGTGCCAGCAGCCCCAGGGGGTGGGCTATAAAAAACATTCAGTACTTC
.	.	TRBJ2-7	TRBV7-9	CASSPPRGQKDEQYF	TGTGCCAGCAGCCCCCCGCGTGGGCAGAAAGACGAGCAGTACTTC
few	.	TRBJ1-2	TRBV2	CASTRGSDGYTF	TGTGCCAGCACTCGTGGATCCGATGGCTACACCTTC
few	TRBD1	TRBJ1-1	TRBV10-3	CAIKGQANTEAFF	TGTGCCATCAAGGGACAGGCGAACACTGAAGCTTTCTTT
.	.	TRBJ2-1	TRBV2	CASSEANGNNEQFF	TGTGCCAGCAGTGAGGCCAATGGGAACAATGAGCAGTTCTTC
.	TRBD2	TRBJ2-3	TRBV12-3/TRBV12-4	CASSSSQRGSRTQYF	TGTGCCAGCAGTTCATCCCAGCGGGGTTCGCGTACGCAGTATTTT
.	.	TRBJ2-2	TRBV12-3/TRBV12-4	CASSLIGELFF	TGTGCCAGCAGTTTAATCGGGGAGCTGTTTTTT
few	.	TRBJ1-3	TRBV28	CASAPADAPGNTIYF	TGTGCCAGCGCTCCAGCAGACGCACCCGGAAACACCATATATTTT
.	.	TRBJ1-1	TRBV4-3	CASSQDQATRRWDTEAFF	TGCGCCAGCAGCCAAGATCAGGCCACGCGCCGGTGGGACACTGAAGCTTTCTTT
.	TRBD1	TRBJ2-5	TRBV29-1	CSVQGDLETQYF	TGCAGCGTACAGGGGGATTTAGAGACCCAGTACTTC
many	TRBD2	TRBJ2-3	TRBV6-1	CASIRLAGGYPRPQYF	TGTGCCAGCATCAGACTAGCGGGGGGGTATCCGAGGCCCCAGTATTTT
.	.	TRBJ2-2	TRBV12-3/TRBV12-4	CASSLVDYTGELFF	TGTGCCAGCAGTTTAGTTGACTACACCGGGGAGCTGTTTTTT
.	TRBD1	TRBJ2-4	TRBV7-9	CASSPGTGGSKNIQYF	TGTGCCAGCAGCCCCGGGACAGGGGGTTCCAAAAACATTCAGTACTTC
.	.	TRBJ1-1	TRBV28	CASSLGRDVEAFF	TGTGCCAGCAGTTTAGGCAGGGACGTTGAAGCTTTCTTT
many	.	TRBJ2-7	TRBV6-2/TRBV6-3	CASSWAASYEQYF	TGTGCCAGCAGTTGGGCAGCATCCTACGAGCAGTACTTC
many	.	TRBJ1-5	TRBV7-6	CASSPNEWSPQHF	TGTGCCAGCAGCCCCAACGAGTGGAGCCCCCAGCATTTT
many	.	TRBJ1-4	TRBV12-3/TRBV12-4	CASSLRGEGEKLFF	TGTGCCAGCAGTTTAAGGGGGGAAGGAGAAAAACTGTTTTTT